This TCR beta chain was sequenced during a study of T-cell reconstitution after alpha-beta-depleted transplantation in children. Per germline, CDR1 MNHEY and CDR2 SVGAGI. This CDR3 has 13 amino acids. V lost 2 bases to trimming and J lost 5 bases; unmatched junction nucleotides: 1. For TCRbeta, the library was prepared with unique molecular identifiers. TCRdb re-called the PCR reads with MiXCR, one entry per CDR3 protein. This sample has hundreds of thousands of distinct CDR3 sequences, with 7% to 9% found just once. In this sample, this clonotype turned up many times. This material consisted of PBMCs, mostly from graft donor cells, taken 360 days after TCRalphabeta/CD19-depleted stem cell transplant. The sequence came from a male patient under 10 years old who had a stem cell transplant for acute myeloid leukemia, so the T cells may come from the graft donor. The J gene is TRBJ2-7, the V gene TRBV6-5, with TRBD1 matching 9 bases. The CDR3: CASSYGDRDEQYF. The CDR3 nucleotides are TGTGCCAGCAGTTACGGGGACAGGGACGAGCAGTACTTC.